This is a list of T cell receptor beta chains from one sample in a study of blood T cell repertoires in COVID-19. Repertoires were generated with immunoSEQ multiplex PCR, while TCRdb's copy carries only in-frame clones and drops some. The data show about 87,000 clones, approximately 86% seen once. Sequenced sample: peripheral blood. The receptors originated from a man between 35 and 55 years old with acute or convalescent COVID-19. Both conserved end residues are part of each CDR3. Each record gives: D gene, J gene, clone size, V gene, CDR3 protein, CDR3 DNA. The D gene is left open where the match is weak. The size of a clone is reported for some rows only, either as once, few or many, or as a class for expanded clones.

>TRBD1|TRBJ1-1|.|TRBV6-5
CASSSGTGSVTEAFF
TGTGCCAGCAGTTCCGGGACAGGGAGTGTCACTGAAGCTTTCTTT
>.|TRBJ1-4|.|TRBV15
CATSRDLANEKLFF
TGTGCCACCAGCAGAGATTTAGCGAATGAAAAACTGTTTTTT
>.|TRBJ1-1|.|TRBV29-1
CSSSGVGGTEAFF
TGCAGCTCTTCCGGGGTAGGCGGCACTGAAGCTTTCTTT
>TRBD1|TRBJ1-1|.|TRBV12-3/TRBV12-4
CASIRTGYRAFF
TGTGCCAGCATCCGGACAGGTTACCGGGCTTTCTTT
>.|TRBJ1-1|few|TRBV19
CASTPMEGGGTEAFF
TGTGCCAGTACCCCCATGGAGGGAGGGGGAACTGAAGCTTTCTTT
>.|TRBJ1-5|.|TRBV23-1
CASRIRGPGDQPQHF
TGCGCCAGCAGGATCCGAGGCCCGGGGGATCAGCCCCAGCATTTT
>.|TRBJ2-4|.|TRBV6-5
CASSYSILAKNIQYF
TGTGCCAGCAGTTACTCGATACTAGCCAAAAACATTCAGTACTTC
>.|TRBJ1-2|once|TRBV30
CAWSTPTGMGYGYTF
TGTGCCTGGAGTACCCCCACAGGGATGGGCTATGGCTACACCTTC
>TRBD2|TRBJ2-1|.|TRBV5-1
CASSDSGGRNEQFF
TGCGCCAGCAGCGATAGCGGGGGTAGGAATGAGCAGTTCTTC
>.|TRBJ1-1|.|TRBV7-6
CASSLVTRGEAFF
TGTGCCAGCAGCTTAGTTACTCGGGGTGAAGCTTTCTTT
>TRBD1|TRBJ1-1|.|TRBV27
CASSSTRGLGTEAFF
TGTGCCAGCAGTTCCACGAGGGGGCTTGGGACTGAAGCTTTCTTT
>.|TRBJ2-3|.|TRBV9
CASSVVGSSTDTQYF
TGTGCCAGCAGCGTAGTTGGGAGCAGCACAGATACGCAGTATTTT
>.|TRBJ1-5|.|TRBV30
CAWSRKGNQPQHF
TGTGCCTGGAGTAGGAAGGGGAATCAGCCCCAGCATTTT
>.|TRBJ2-3|.|TRBV2
CASVKLRIGTDTQYF
TGTGCCAGCGTGAAACTGAGGATAGGCACAGATACGCAGTATTTT
>.|TRBJ1-5|.|TRBV30
CAWSVGGASQPQHF
TGTGCCTGGAGTGTGGGGGGGGCTAGTCAGCCCCAGCATTTT
>.|TRBJ1-5|.|TRBV29-1
CSVEVGNQPQHF
TGCAGCGTTGAGGTAGGCAATCAGCCCCAGCATTTT
>TRBD2|TRBJ2-3|.|TRBV14
CASSRLGLAGYPDTQYF
TGTGCCAGCAGCCGACTCGGACTAGCGGGATACCCAGATACGCAGTATTTT
>.|TRBJ2-3|few|TRBV11-3
CASSSSSADTQYF
TGTGCCAGCAGCTCCTCCAGCGCAGATACGCAGTATTTT
>TRBD1|TRBJ1-5|.|TRBV18
CASSGPGQGHQPQHF
TGTGCCAGCTCAGGACCGGGACAGGGTCATCAGCCCCAGCATTTT
>.|TRBJ2-6|.|TRBV25-1
CASSEFLTPSSGANVLTF
TGTGCCAGCAGTGAATTCCTGACACCCTCCTCTGGGGCCAACGTCCTGACTTTC
>TRBD1|TRBJ2-7|.|TRBV3-1/TRBV3-2
CASSQTGQGWSYEQYF
TGTGCCAGCAGCCAAACTGGACAGGGGTGGTCCTACGAGCAGTACTTC
>TRBD2|TRBJ2-1|.|TRBV30
CAWRGTSNEQFF
TGTGCCTGGAGGGGGACTAGCAATGAGCAGTTCTTC
>.|TRBJ1-5|.|TRBV27
CASSSPTTQHF
TGTGCCAGCAGCTCCCCTACGACCCAGCATTTT
>TRBD1|TRBJ1-1|.|TRBV5-5
CASSRTGFNLNTEAFF
TGTGCCAGCAGTAGGACAGGGTTTAATTTGAACACTGAAGCTTTCTTT
>.|TRBJ1-1|.|TRBV13
CASSFNGVGLAEAFF
TGTGCCAGCAGCTTTAACGGGGTAGGGCTGGCTGAAGCTTTCTTT
>.|TRBJ2-7|.|TRBV7-2
CASSLVGVYEQYF
TGTGCCAGCAGCTTAGTAGGGGTATACGAGCAGTACTTC
>.|TRBJ2-7|.|TRBV5-1
CASSYRDEQYF
TGCGCCAGCAGCTACCGGGACGAGCAGTACTTC
>.|TRBJ2-7|.|TRBV7-9
CASSLENRDEQYF
TGTGCCAGCAGCTTAGAAAACAGGGACGAGCAGTACTTC
>TRBD1|TRBJ1-4|.|TRBV10-3
CAISTGDNEKLFF
TGTGCCATCAGTACAGGGGATAATGAAAAACTGTTTTTT
>.|TRBJ2-5|.|TRBV5-5
CASRPVETQYF
TGTGCCAGCAGGCCGGTTGAGACCCAGTACTTC
>.|TRBJ2-7|.|TRBV5-1
CASSLNPGYEQYF
TGCGCCAGCAGCTTAAATCCGGGGTACGAGCAGTACTTC
>TRBD1|TRBJ1-2|.|TRBV29-1
CSARTGFNYGYTF
TGCAGCGCACGGACAGGGTTTAACTATGGCTACACCTTC